The 11 T cell receptor beta chains in this list originate from one sample, sequenced in a study of OX40 agonist ivuxolimab in advanced cancers. TCRdb's copy holds only in-frame clones and misses some; the assay was immunoSEQ multiplex PCR. The table shows roughly 46,000 clones, with 65% to 90% occurring only once. Sequenced here: CD4+ or CD8+ T cells sorted from blood, sampled in a trial of the OX40 agonist ivuxolimab. The receptors originated from an adult with an advanced solid tumor such as melanoma, head and neck, liver or kidney cancer.

By share, this clone ranks as medium-sized. J is TRBJ1-2 and V is TRBV7-9, with 7 bases matching TRBD1. J gave up 2 bases and V 5 bases, and 5 bases lay outside the gene matches. Germline lookup yields CDR1 SEHNR and CDR2 FQNEAQ (reference sequence). The CDR3 runs to 14 residues. CDR3 nucleotide sequence: TGTGCCAGCAGCCGTGGGACAGCGAACTATGGCTACACCTTC. Translation gives CASSRGTANYGYTF. Filled out from reference TRBV7-9 and TRBJ1-2, the complete variable domain reads DTGVSQNPRHKITKRGQNVTFRCDPISEHNRLYWYRQTLGQGPEFLTYFQNEAQLEKSRLLSDRFSAERPKGSFSTLEIQRTEQGDSAMYLCASSRGTANYGYTFGSGTRLTVV.

The chain carries TRBV7-9 and TRBJ1-4, with TRBD1 as a possible D gene (5 bases). This CDR3 spans 16 amino acids. V lost 6 bases, J lost 0 bases, and 14 bases lay in between. Looked up from germline, CDR1 is SEHNR and CDR2 is FQNEAQ (reference sequence). In DNA, the CDR3 is TGTGCCAGCAGTCCTATTGACAGTGCAACTAATGAAAAACTGTTTTTT. This gives the protein CASSPIDSATNEKLFF.

The chain recombines TRBV18 with TRBJ1-4; a possible D gene is TRBD1 (6 bases). CDR1 and CDR2 from the germline V gene are KGHSH and LQKENI. The length of the CDR3 is 16 residues. V was cut by 3 bases and J by 0 bases, with 11 bases left in between. The CDR3 here is CASSPRQAATNEKLFF. The DNA of the CDR3 is TGTGCCAGCTCACCCCGACAGGCTGCAACTAATGAAAAACTGTTTTTT.

This clone was recorded once. The V and J genes are TRBV4-3 and TRBJ1-1; 12 nucleotides align to TRBD1. CDR1 and CDR2 (germline): LGHNA, YSLEER. The trim removed 0 bases at V and 8 bases at J, leaving 7 bases unmatched. The CDR3 length is 16 residues. CDR3 in amino acids: CASSQDPWDRGQEAFF. The DNA for the CDR3 is TGCGCCAGCAGCCAAGATCCCTGGGACAGGGGGCAAGAAGCTTTCTTT.

The chain couples TRBV7-9 to TRBJ1-3; 9 bases match TRBD1. The CDR3 spans 15 residues. Germline values: CDR1 SEHNR, CDR2 FQNEAQ (reference sequence). Trimming took 5 bases from V and 4 from J; bases not matched to a gene: 6. CDR3 sequence (DNA): TGTGCCAGCAGCCCAACAGGGGGCGACGGAAACACCATATATTTT. Translation gives CASSPTGGDGNTIYF.

J is TRBJ1-5 and V is TRBV19; a weak D match, TRBD1 (6 bases). The germline V gene has CDR1 LNHDA and CDR2 SQIVND (reference sequence). The CDR3 contains 16 residues. Trimming cost V 3 bases and J 0 bases, with 12 bases left between them. The CDR3, as DNA: TGTGCCAGTAGTATGGGGGGGCTAGATAGCAATCAGCCCCAGCATTTT. It specifies CASSMGGLDSNQPQHF.

This clone was recorded only once. This chain links TRBV5-1 with TRBJ2-3; 7 bases map to TRBD1. The CDR3 spans 15 residues. The V gene's germline CDR1 is SGHRS and CDR2 YFSETQ. J lost 3 bases, V lost 0 bases, and 4 bases had no gene match. CDR3 sequence: CASSLVGGGTDTQYF. As DNA, the CDR3 is TGCGCCAGCAGCTTGGTAGGGGGCGGGACAGATACGCAGTATTTT.

This clone is deemed medium-sized. The chain has TRBV11-2 and TRBJ1-2; D call uncertain. V was shortened by 7 bases and J by 2 bases, with 14 bases between the two germline ends. CDR1 is SGHAT, CDR2 FQNNGV, per germline. There are 14 residues in the CDR3. CDR3 in amino acids: CASNALGDNYGYTF. For the CDR3, the DNA is TGTGCCAGCAACGCACTGGGAGACAACTATGGCTACACCTTC.

V and J are TRBV6-6 and TRBJ1-2; the match to TRBD1 covers 7 bases. The CDR3 has 14 amino acids. Germline V gene lookup returns CDR1 MNHNY and CDR2 SVGAGI (reference sequence). The junction had 10 bases not matched to a gene; V was cut back by 6 bases and J by 6 bases. The CDR3: CASRFTPGGDGYTF. Here the CDR3 DNA reads TGTGCCAGCAGATTCACCCCAGGGGGTGATGGCTACACCTTC.

The J gene is TRBJ1-1, the V gene TRBV10-3, with D perhaps matching TRBD1 (6 bases). Trimming took off 6 bases at V and 0 bases at J, with 14 bases between the two ends. Germline CDR1 ENHRY, CDR2 SYGVKD. CDR3 length: 15 residues. Here the CDR3 reads CAIRIDRTMNTEAFF. In DNA form, the CDR3 reads TGTGCCATCAGGATTGACAGGACTATGAACACTGAAGCTTTCTTT.

This chain links TRBV30 with TRBJ2-7; 8 positions agree with TRBD2. Trimming removed 1 base from V and 6 bases from J; junction bases left unmatched: 5. CDR1 is GTSNPN, CDR2 SVGIG, per germline (reference sequence). The CDR3 totals 13 residues. The CDR3: CAWSASGGGEQYF. CDR3 nucleotide sequence: TGTGCCTGGAGTGCAAGCGGGGGAGGCGAGCAGTACTTC.